Here is one T cell receptor beta chain with its context. This receptor's antigen is unknown. One base away there is no much larger clone; base qualities are not given. PBMCs were isolated by Ficoll-Paque density gradient centrifugation. Sequencing took place on an Illumina NovaSeq 6000. TCRalpha and TCRbeta cDNA libraries were constructed by 5'RACE with constant-segment primers, with sample barcodes and unique molecular identifiers being introduced. RNA was extracted from every sample with Trizol reagent. Amplification of the libraries took two PCR steps, and the second step added a second sample barcode plus Illumina TruSeq adapters. The libraries were sequenced on an Illumina NovaSeq using 2 x 150 bp paired-end reads. The original methods were these. Demultiplexing of reads and collapsing into UMI-guided consensus sequences were performed with migec v1.2.7. Using mixcr v2.1.11, UMI consensuses were aligned to TRA and TRB V and J templates and then assembled into clonotypes. A clonotype was counted as expanded or contracted only when both edgeR and NoisET called the clonotype significant, with the noise models trained on biological replicates. edgeR calls used a false discovery rate-adjusted p below 0.01 and a log2 fold-change threshold of 1. PCA with hierarchical clustering of max-normalized trajectories of the 1000 most abundant clonotypes was used as exploratory dynamics analysis. Each responding clone was given a CD4 or CD8 phenotype based on the CD4+ and CD8+ repertoires, which had been sequenced separately. Clones were called with MiXCR by TCRdb after fastp trimmed the public reads at Q25, and only in-frame beta chains were retained. Each record represents a unique CDR3 protein, reported with the most common genes and DNA among its rows. These V and J calls originate from TCRdb's pipeline instead of the authors' own analysis. Counted in this sample were some 490,000 distinct CDR3 sequences; roughly 18% of them appeared once. The ten most abundant clones make up 10% to 15% of the sample.

The V and J ends are trimmed by 5 bases and 6 bases, leaving 9 bases between them. CDR1 and CDR2 are read off the germline V gene (reference sequence) as LGHDT and YNNKEL. The CDR3 starts with the cysteine, ends with the phenylalanine, and has 12 residues. Only the CDR3 DNA stays, 36 bases, in frame from base 1. The record originates from a study of T-cell memory formation after mild COVID-19 (dated by TCRdb to the early 2020s). Concerning the study at large: TCR sequence clusters from the two donors were largely donor specific. T-cell clones expanding and contracting after mild COVID-19 in a couple of donors were tracked by longitudinal TCRalpha and TCRbeta repertoire sequencing. The cohort was made up of two young adult volunteers, one female and one male, who were previously healthy.

Overall study outcomes, separate from this receptor: SARS-CoV-2 specificity was not confirmed for the second-wave clones peaking on day 37. Some responding clones were detected in pre-infection memory, which suggested that pre-existing cross-reactive memory T cells had joined the SARS-CoV-2 response. Clones that contracted from day 15 to 85 showed balanced CD4/CD8 phenotypes, whereas a second wave of clones that expanded from day 15 to 37 leaned towards CD4+. Contracting CD4+ clones were located mainly in the CM and EM memory subsets, whereas CD8+ clones were found to be enriched in EMRA. Only two mild cases were covered by the study, and larger cohorts that include severe cases with pre-infection samples were considered necessary.

The rearranged chain carries TRBV3-1 and TRBJ2-3; the D gene remains uncertain. This TCR was recovered from an adult woman who had mild COVID-19 (a few samples of this study predate the infection). The sample titles of this study are shuffled in the database, so cell type and time point are left out; the donor was told from shared clones. Material: PBMCs or a T cell subset sorted from them (not recorded which). The DNA sequence reads TGTGCCAGCAGCTCCATGGTTGATACGCAGTATTTT. Protein translation: CASSSMVDTQYF.